The 25 T cell receptor beta chains given below trace back to one sample, sequenced in a study of CD8 T cells in Susac syndrome. A quantity of roughly 0.5 to 1 ug RNA underwent reverse transcription using random hexamers. A single record per CDR3 protein comes from TCRdb applying MiXCR to the immunoSEQ multiplex PCR reads. The table records 130,000 or so distinct CDR3 sequences, 80% of them present only once. Specimen: CD8+ T cells from PBMCs. The origin of the receptors is a human donor with multiple sclerosis.

The chain joins TRBV5-1 to TRBJ2-1; 8 bases agree with TRBD1. Germline CDR1 and CDR2: SGHRS and YFSETQ. The CDR3 has 13 residues. J was trimmed by 4 bases and V by 7 bases; bases with no gene match: 4. The CDR3 reads CASGWTGYNEQFF. The CDR3 DNA sequence: TGCGCCAGCGGCTGGACAGGGTACAATGAGCAGTTCTTC.

The V call is TRBV20-1, the J call TRBJ1-5; the D is unclear. V was clipped by 2 bases and J by 11 bases, with 25 bases between them. Germline V gene lookup returns CDR1 DFQATT and CDR2 SNEGSKA (reference sequence). CDR3 length equals 16 residues. In DNA, the CDR3 is TGCAGTGCTAGAACGGCGCACCCAACCCCTCACGGGGCCCAGCATTTT. Translating gives CSARTAHPTPHGAQHF.

Note on this clonotype: Its ends do not fully match the called genes, so a read error is possible. V and J are TRBV24-1 and TRBJ2-2, with 7 nucleotides matching TRBD1. The length of the CDR3 is 13 residues. CDR1 and CDR2 from the germline V gene are KGHDR and SFDVKD. Written as DNA, the CDR3 is TGTGCCACCAGTGACGAGGGGGCCGGGGAGCTTTTTTTT. Translation gives CATSDEGAGELFF.

This clonotype was detected only a few times. J is TRBJ2-7 and V is TRBV6-5; no clear D gene. The V end lost 10 bases, the J end lost 6 bases, and 13 bases lay between the germline ends. Germline V CDR1 and CDR2: MNHEY, SVGAGI. The CDR3 length is 11 residues. As DNA, the CDR3 is TGTGCCACTACCTGGGTGGGCGAGCAGTACGTC. Amino acids: CATTWVGEQYV.

V gene TRBV5-1 combines with J gene TRBJ1-2; D might be TRBD1 (5 bases). Between the trimmed V and J ends, which lost 2 bases and 4 bases, there was a span of 9 bases. Germline V gene lookup returns CDR1 SGHRS and CDR2 YFSETQ. The CDR3 loop spans 13 amino acids. The CDR3 coding sequence is TGCGCCAGCAGCTTCTACGGGACCTATGGCTACACCTTC. Translation gives CASSFYGTYGYTF.

The chain carries TRBV15 and TRBJ1-2, with D unclear. This CDR3 contains 16 residues. Trimming took 0 bases from V and 7 from J, leaving 18 bases between them. Germline CDR1 is LNHNV and CDR2 is YYDKDF (reference sequence). The CDR3 protein is CATSRDKGSSWGGYTF. The CDR3 DNA is TGTGCCACCAGCAGAGATAAAGGATCCTCCTGGGGTGGCTACACCTTC.

The CDR3 loop reads CASSPGLAGGLAKNIQYF. For the CDR3, the DNA is TGTGCCAGCAGCCCCGGACTAGCGGGGGGACTAGCCAAAAACATTCAGTACTTC. J is TRBJ2-4 and V is TRBV7-8, with TRBD2 identical over 14 bases. This CDR3 has 18 residues. Losses at the gene ends were 5 bases for V and 0 bases for J; bases not matched to a gene: 6. Per the germline V gene, CDR1 is SGHVS and CDR2 is FQNEAQ.

The gene calls are TRBV19 and TRBJ1-5; TRBD1 might be the D (5 bases). Germline V lookup: CDR1 LNHDA, CDR2 SQIVND (reference sequence). The CDR3 runs 16 residues. V lost 1 base and J lost 4, with 14 bases in between. The CDR3 DNA reads TGTGCCAGTAGTATAGGGACCCGGGGGAAAAATCAGCCCCAGCATTTT. Encoded protein: CASSIGTRGKNQPQHF.

This CDR3 is CASSRTGARYMGNSPLHF. The CDR3 region has the DNA TGTGCCAGCAGCCGGACAGGGGCCCGCTATATGGGAAATTCACCCCTCCACTTT. The V gene is TRBV5-6, the J gene TRBJ1-6, with 9 bases that match TRBD1. J lost 7 bases, V lost 4 bases, and 15 bases had no gene match. The germline gives CDR1 SGHDT, CDR2 YYEEEE. The CDR3 sequence is 18 residues long.

V usage is TRBV19 and J usage is TRBJ2-7; D could derive from TRBD1 or TRBD2 (5 bases each). The V end lost 4 bases, the J end lost 5 bases, and 6 bases lay between the germline ends. Germline CDR1 is LNHDA and CDR2 is SQIVND (reference sequence). The CDR3 has 11 amino acids. This chain's CDR3 is CASSRGNEQYF. CDR3 sequence (DNA): TGTGCCAGTAGTAGGGGGAACGAGCAGTACTTC.

The rearrangement links TRBV13 to TRBJ1-1; D perhaps matches TRBD1 (5 bases). V dropped 8 bases and J dropped 9 bases, with 19 bases sitting between them. Germline V gene sequence: CDR1 PRHDT, CDR2 FYEKMQ (reference sequence). This CDR3 has 13 residues. The DNA for the CDR3 is TGTGCCAGCTCAACCGGGGCCCGGGGGAAAGCTTTCTTT. Encoded protein: CASSTGARGKAFF.

This clonotype was counted a few times. V usage is TRBV7-9 and J usage is TRBJ2-2; D not resolved. This CDR3 region has 11 residues. Germline CDR1 SEHNR, CDR2 FQNEAQ (reference sequence). Trimming left V 0 bases short and J 7 bases short, with 0 bases between. This CDR3 is CASSLAGELFF. Written as DNA, the CDR3 is TGTGCCAGCAGCTTAGCCGGGGAGCTGTTTTTT.

The chain is built from TRBV19 and TRBJ1-1; no definite D call. The V and J ends lost 2 bases and 1 base respectively, with 8 bases between them. CDR1 is LNHDA, CDR2 SQIVND, per germline (reference sequence). The CDR3 sequence is 14 residues long. The CDR3 sequence: CASSITPANTEAFF. For the CDR3, the DNA is TGTGCCAGTAGTATAACTCCAGCGAACACTGAAGCTTTCTTT.

The chain joins TRBV2 to TRBJ1-4; D ambiguous. Germline V gene lookup returns CDR1 SNHLY and CDR2 FYNNEI. V lost 6 bases and J 0 bases, leaving 14 bases between the germline ends. The CDR3 extends over 16 amino acids. In nucleotides, the CDR3 is TGTGCCAGCAGCCACTCGGGCACCACAACTAATGAAAAACTGTTTTTT. This sequence encodes CASSHSGTTTNEKLFF.

V and J are TRBV3-1 and TRBJ2-3; unclear D gene. The CDR3 extends over 14 amino acids. V lost 0 bases and J lost 0, with 4 bases in between. In germline, CDR1 is LGHDT, CDR2 YNNKEL (reference sequence). CDR3 nucleotides: TGTGCCAGCAGCCAAGAACGGAGCACAGATACGCAGTATTTT. This encodes CASSQERSTDTQYF.

The rearrangement joins TRBV11-3 to TRBJ2-1; D is perhaps TRBD1 (6 bases). Trimming shortened V by 0 bases and J by 7 bases, and 13 bases separated the two germline ends. Germline values: CDR1 SGHNT, CDR2 YENEEA. The CDR3 runs to 15 residues. The CDR3 sequence is CASSLEQQGFNEQFF. DNA for the CDR3: TGTGCCAGCAGCTTAGAACAACAGGGTTTTAATGAGCAGTTCTTC.

This chain joins TRBV6-2 or TRBV6-3 and TRBJ1-2, with 7 bases identical to TRBD1. With V trimmed by 6 bases and J by 7 bases, 8 bases remained unmatched. The CDR3 runs to 13 residues. Germline V CDR1 and CDR2: MNHEY, SVGEGT. The CDR3 protein is CASSYTGAAGYTF. DNA of the CDR3: TGTGCCAGCAGCTATACAGGGGCAGCTGGCTACACCTTC.

This clonotype has a single count. J is TRBJ1-1 and V is TRBV6-6, with a possible D match to TRBD1 (6 bases). The CDR3 contains 15 residues. The germline V and J ends were trimmed by 3 bases and 0 bases, with 11 bases remaining between them. Germline loops: CDR1 MNHNY, CDR2 SVGAGI (reference sequence). The CDR3 DNA reads TGTGCCAGCAGTTATGCAGGGGACATGAACACTGAAGCTTTCTTT. Its translation: CASSYAGDMNTEAFF.

DNA of the CDR3: TGCAGTGCTCCCCAGGTGACAGGGGGAGAGGTTTTGAGCAATCAGCCCCAGCATTTT. Translated: CSAPQVTGGEVLSNQPQHF. V usage is TRBV20-1 and J usage is TRBJ1-5, with 9 bases matching TRBD1. Per the germline V gene, CDR1 is DFQATT and CDR2 is SNEGSKA (reference sequence). The CDR3 extends over 19 amino acids. After removal of 5 bases from V and 1 base from J, the junction contained 18 bases not matched to a gene.

Only a few counts were recorded for this clonotype. The CDR3 loop is CASSLGGGNPNYGYTF. In nucleotides, the CDR3 is TGTGCCAGCAGCTTGGGAGGGGGCAATCCTAACTATGGCTACACCTTC. The chain employs TRBV5-5 and TRBJ1-2; 7 bases are shared with TRBD1. V gave up 0 bases and J gave up 0 bases; unmatched junction bases: 5. The length of the CDR3 is 16 residues. In germline, CDR1 is SGHKS, CDR2 YYEKEE (reference sequence).

The chain employs TRBV3-1 and TRBJ1-1; D gene ambiguous. This CDR3 has 13 amino acids. The germline gives CDR1 LGHDT, CDR2 YNNKEL (reference sequence). V was shortened by 0 bases and J by 8 bases, with 10 bases between the two germline ends. CDR3 sequence reads: CASSQDPGQEAFF. CDR3 nucleotide sequence: TGTGCCAGCAGCCAAGATCCAGGCCAAGAAGCTTTCTTT.

The chain recombines TRBV2 with TRBJ2-5, with D unclear. Trimming cost V 7 bases and J 2 bases, with 8 bases left between them. The CDR3 runs 12 residues. Germline V gives CDR1 SNHLY, CDR2 FYNNEI. In DNA form, the CDR3 reads TGTGCCAGCATCAGCAGGCAAGAGACCCAGTACTTC. The encoded protein is CASISRQETQYF.

The chain is built from TRBV4-1 and TRBJ1-1; a possible D gene is TRBD1 (5 bases). Germline CDR1 MGHRA, CDR2 YSYEKL. V lost 4 bases and J lost 2, with 20 bases in between. This CDR3 is 17 amino acids long. The CDR3 DNA reads as TGCGCCAGCAGCCTCTCGAGGGGTTCGACAGTAAACACTGAAGCTTTCTTT. Translating it yields CASSLSRGSTVNTEAFF.

The rearrangement links TRBV11-2 to TRBJ2-7; no firm D call. Germline lookup yields CDR1 SGHAT and CDR2 FQNNGV. Trimming cost V 2 bases and J 6 bases, with 8 bases left between them. The CDR3 is made up of 12 amino acids. CDR3 sequence: CASSLSGGEQYF. The CDR3 bases are TGTGCCAGCAGCTTATCAGGCGGCGAGCAGTACTTC.

The V gene is TRBV12-3 or TRBV12-4, the J gene TRBJ2-2; D uncertain. Trimming removed 3 bases at V and 1 base at J, with 12 bases between. This CDR3 has 16 amino acids. This CDR3 reads CASSFSGRRNTGELFF. DNA of the CDR3: TGTGCCAGCAGTTTCAGTGGCAGGAGGAACACCGGGGAGCTGTTTTTT.